Listed below are T cell receptor beta chains from one sample, sequenced in a study of cytomegalovirus exposure and HLA in healthy donors. Here immunoSEQ multiplex PCR was the method, and the copy in TCRdb shows in-frame clones only, minus some. The sample has about 160,000 clones; over 65% are singletons. The specimen was PBMCs. These receptors all come from a man in his forties in good health and CMV-seropositive. Each CDR3 is given with its conserved first and last residue. A D gene is named only where the DNA matches it firmly. A row's size may be missing; if present it is once, few, many or a size class.

>TRBJ1-2|TRBV10-3|NA|NA
TGTGCCATCCCCATGCCCGGGGGGCTGGAGGGCTACACCTTC
CAIPMPGGLEGYTF
>TRBJ1-5|TRBV11-2|TRBD1|few
TGTGCCAGCAGCACCAGACAGGGGCGGGAGCCCCAGCATTTT
CASSTRQGREPQHF
>TRBJ2-3|TRBV7-3|NA|NA
TGTGCCAGCAGCCTGACGGGAAGCACAGATACGCAGTATTTT
CASSLTGSTDTQYF
>TRBJ1-5|TRBV5-1|NA|NA
TGCGCCAGCAGCCTCACAGGGTTTCAGCCCCAGCATTTT
CASSLTGFQPQHF
>TRBJ2-2|TRBV5-4|NA|NA
TGTGCCAGCAGCCTCCCAGGGGAGCGACCAGGCGGGGAGCTGTTTTTT
CASSLPGERPGGELFF
>TRBJ1-5|TRBV30|NA|NA
TGTGCCTGGAGCCCGAGCAATCAGCCCCAGCATTTT
CAWSPSNQPQHF
>TRBJ1-2|TRBV5-4|NA|NA
TGTGCCAGCAGCGAGGGTAACTATGGCTACACCTTC
CASSEGNYGYTF
>TRBJ2-7|TRBV5-4|TRBD1|few
TGTGCCAGCAGCTTACAGGGGGCTACCTACGAGCAGTACTTC
CASSLQGATYEQYF
>TRBJ2-7|TRBV18|TRBD1|NA
TGTGCCAGCTCACCTTCAGGACAGGGGGCGCCTGAGCAGTACTTC
CASSPSGQGAPEQYF
>TRBJ1-2|TRBV7-9|TRBD1|NA
TGTGCCAGCAGCTCGACAGGGACGAGTGTCTATGGCTACACCTTC
CASSSTGTSVYGYTF
>TRBJ1-4|TRBV7-8|NA|once
TGTGCCAGCAGCTTATGGAGTGTTCGGACAGCCCTTAAAGAAAAACTGTTTTTT
CASSLWSVRTALKEKLFF
>TRBJ1-2|TRBV19|NA|NA
TGTGCCAGTAGTATAGATCCCCCGGCGGGAGGCTACACCTTC
CASSIDPPAGGYTF